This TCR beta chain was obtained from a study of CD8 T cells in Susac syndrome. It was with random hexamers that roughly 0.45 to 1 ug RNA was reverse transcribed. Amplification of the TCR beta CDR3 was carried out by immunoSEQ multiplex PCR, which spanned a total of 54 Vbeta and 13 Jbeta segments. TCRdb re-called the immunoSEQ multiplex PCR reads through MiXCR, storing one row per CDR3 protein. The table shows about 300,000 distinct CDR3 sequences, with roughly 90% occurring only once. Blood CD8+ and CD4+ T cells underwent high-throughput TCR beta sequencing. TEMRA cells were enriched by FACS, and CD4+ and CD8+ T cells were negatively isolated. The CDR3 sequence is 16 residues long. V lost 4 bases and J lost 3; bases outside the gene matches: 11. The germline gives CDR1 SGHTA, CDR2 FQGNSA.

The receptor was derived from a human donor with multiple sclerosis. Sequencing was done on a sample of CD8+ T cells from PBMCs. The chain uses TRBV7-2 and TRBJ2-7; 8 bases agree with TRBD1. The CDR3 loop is CASSYPLGQESYEQYF. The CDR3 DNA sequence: TGTGCCAGCAGCTACCCATTGGGACAGGAGAGCTACGAGCAGTACTTC.